One sample yielded the 25 T cell receptor beta chains listed below, sequenced in a study of a mutant IDH1 vaccine in newly diagnosed glioma. Time point noted: baseline, week 1 (first vaccination visit). The treatment denotes: pre-vaccination baseline after standard-of-care therapy. The method was immunoSEQ multiplex PCR; TCRdb's version includes in-frame clones alone and lacks a portion of them. The sample includes tens of thousands of clones, roughly 80% of them seen just once. This material consisted of PBMCs, taken from a glioma patient treated with radiotherapy, temozolomide or both. All receptors come from a woman between 45 and 60 years old with glioma.

The chain links TRBV2 to TRBJ2-6; 9 bases line up with TRBD1. With 6 bases clipped from V and 3 bases from J, the junction kept 6 bases outside the gene matches. Germline CDR1 is SNHLY and CDR2 is FYNNEI. The CDR3 is made up of 16 amino acids. The CDR3 region has the DNA TGTGCCAGCAGAGCCGGGACAGGGCTTGGGGCCAACGTCCTGACTTTC. Residues: CASRAGTGLGANVLTF.

The V and J genes are TRBV5-1 and TRBJ1-2, with D tentatively TRBD1 (5 bases). The CDR3 contains 15 residues. The ends were cut back, 2 bases at V and 4 bases at J, with 15 bases in the middle. Germline values: CDR1 SGHRS, CDR2 YFSETQ. The CDR3 nucleotides are TGCGCCAGCAGCTTAGAGTCCGGGGGAAGCTATGGCTACACCTTC. This translates into CASSLESGGSYGYTF.

The rearrangement uses TRBV27 and TRBJ1-3; no reliable D call. The germline V and J ends were trimmed by 4 bases and 0 bases, with 1 base remaining between them. The CDR3 sequence is 12 residues long. CDR1 and CDR2 (germline): MNHEY, SMNVEV (reference sequence). The CDR3, as DNA: TGTGCCAGCAGTTACTCTGGAAACACCATATATTTT. Its translation: CASSYSGNTIYF.

The sample holds one count of this clone. This chain links TRBV6-5 with TRBJ1-6; D not resolved. The V end was cut by 2 bases, the J end by 4 bases, with 12 bases between. Germline V gives CDR1 MNHEY, CDR2 SVGAGI. The CDR3 extends over 16 amino acids. The CDR3 reads CASSYGRREYNSPLHF. DNA of the CDR3: TGTGCCAGCAGTTACGGCCGGAGGGAGTATAATTCACCCCTCCACTTT.

This clone has only a few counts. V gene TRBV29-1 combines with J gene TRBJ1-1; 7 bases are shared with TRBD1. The germline gives CDR1 SQVTM, CDR2 ANQGSEA. The CDR3 contains 13 residues. Unmatched junction bases numbered 8, after V lost 8 bases and J lost 2 bases. The CDR3 protein is CSFSGQLNTEAFF. CDR3 DNA sequence: TGCAGCTTTTCGGGACAGCTAAACACTGAAGCTTTCTTT.

The rearrangement links TRBV5-5 to TRBJ2-7; 8 nucleotides align to TRBD1. The V and J ends lost 4 bases and 3 bases, in that order; junction bases with no gene match: 9. Germline values: CDR1 SGHKS, CDR2 YYEKEE (reference sequence). CDR3 length: 15 amino acids. This chain's CDR3 is CASSLRGQESYEQYF. The CDR3 region has the DNA TGTGCCAGCAGCCTGAGGGGACAGGAGAGCTACGAGCAGTACTTC.

This chain joins TRBV27 and TRBJ2-3; 7 positions agree with TRBD1. Germline CDR1 MNHEY, CDR2 SMNVEV (reference sequence). This CDR3 is 15 amino acids long. Trimming cost V 2 bases and J 4 bases; bases outside gene matches: 6. The CDR3, as DNA: TGTGCCAGCAGTTTAGAACAGGGGCGGGCAGATACGCAGTATTTT. It codes for CASSLEQGRADTQYF.

The gene calls are TRBV28 and TRBJ1-2, with 12 bases matching TRBD1. The CDR3 runs to 17 residues. CDR1 MDHEN and CDR2 SYDVKM come from the germline V gene. The junction had 12 bases not matched to a gene; V was cut back by 6 bases and J by 4 bases. CDR3 sequence reads: CASSSPGQGASFYGYTF. CDR3 DNA sequence: TGTGCCAGCAGCTCCCCGGGACAGGGGGCGTCTTTCTATGGCTACACCTTC.

The chain is built from TRBV15 and TRBJ2-7, with D hard to call. The length of the CDR3 is 12 residues. The V end was cut by 0 bases, the J end by 11 bases, with 11 bases between. Germline loops: CDR1 LNHNV, CDR2 YYDKDF (reference sequence). The CDR3 region has the DNA TGTGCCACCAGCAGAGAGGGTGGCCGGGAGTACTTC. It specifies CATSREGGREYF.

The CDR3 region has the DNA TGTGCCAGCAGTGAAGTAGGAGCGGCAGTAGGAGAGACCCAGTACTTC. This codes for CASSEVGAAVGETQYF. The V and J genes are TRBV6-4 and TRBJ2-5, with D possibly matching TRBD2 (5 bases). V was clipped by 3 bases and J by 4 bases, with 18 bases between them. CDR3 length: 16 residues. CDR1 MRHNA and CDR2 SNTAGT come from the germline V gene.

The chain couples TRBV5-1 to TRBJ2-1, with 7 bases aligning to TRBD2. Germline loops: CDR1 SGHRS, CDR2 YFSETQ. CDR3 length: 16 residues. V lost 4 bases, J lost 5 bases, and 12 bases stayed unmatched. The CDR3 loop reads CASSPLQGGGNNEQFF. CDR3 DNA: TGCGCCAGCAGCCCCCTTCAGGGCGGGGGAAACAATGAGCAGTTCTTC.

This rearrangement joins TRBV10-3 to TRBJ1-6; D not certain. Trimming pared 10 bases from V and 9 bases from J, leaving 16 bases between. The CDR3 runs to 13 residues. The V gene's germline CDR1 is ENHRY and CDR2 SYGVKD. CDR3 amino acids: CATLRETGSPLHF. CDR3 sequence (DNA): TGTGCCACCCTTCGTGAGACCGGTTCACCCCTCCACTTT.

The genes are TRBV7-9 and TRBJ2-2, with a possible D match to TRBD1 (5 bases). Trimming shortened V by 4 bases and J by 2 bases, and 14 bases separated the two germline ends. The CDR3 has 16 residues. Per the germline V gene, CDR1 is SEHNR and CDR2 is FQNEAQ (reference sequence). The CDR3 DNA is TGTGCCAGCAGCTCCCCGCATCAGGGAAACACCGGGGAGCTGTTTTTT. It specifies CASSSPHQGNTGELFF.

The chain links TRBV6-5 to TRBJ1-5; 8 bases align to TRBD1. Germline lookup yields CDR1 MNHEY and CDR2 SVGAGI. V lost 6 bases to trimming and J lost 9 bases; unmatched junction nucleotides: 7. The CDR3 loop spans 13 amino acids. Written as DNA, the CDR3 is TGTGCCAGCAGCCCACCACAGGGGGGGCCCCAGCATTTT. Protein sequence: CASSPPQGGPQHF.

This clone was counted between two and nine times. This sequence joins TRBV29-1 and TRBJ1-1; a possible D gene is TRBD1 (5 bases). The CDR3 is 14 residues long. CDR1 and CDR2 (germline): SQVTM, ANQGSEA. V lost 3 bases and J lost 0, with 11 bases in between. The CDR3 region is CSVDGGTMNTEAFF. The CDR3 DNA reads as TGCAGCGTTGACGGGGGAACTATGAACACTGAAGCTTTCTTT. The full variable domain, rest sourced from reference TRBV29-1 and TRBJ1-1, is SAVISQKPSRDICQRGTSLTIQCQVDSQVTMMFWYRQQPGQSLTLIATANQGSEATYESGFVIDKFPISRPNLTFSTLTVSNMSPEDSSIYLCSVDGGTMNTEAFFGQGTRLTVV.

In nucleotides, the CDR3 is TGTGCCAGCAGTTACTCTGGAGGAAATCAGCCCCAGCATTTT. This codes for CASSYSGGNQPQHF. This chain joins TRBV6-6 and TRBJ1-5; D gene ambiguous. The CDR3 is 14 residues long. The ends were cut back, 0 bases at V and 4 bases at J, with 7 bases in the middle. Germline V gene data show CDR1 as MNHNY and CDR2 as SVGAGI (reference sequence).

The chain joins TRBV5-1 to TRBJ2-3, with 8 nucleotides matching TRBD2. The CDR3 length is 15 residues. V lost 0 bases and J lost 5; bases outside the gene matches: 5. Germline V lookup: CDR1 SGHRS, CDR2 YFSETQ. The CDR3 DNA follows: TGCGCCAGCAGCTTGGAGGGCGGGGGGAAAGATACGCAGTATTTT. Its translation: CASSLEGGGKDTQYF.

The CDR3 is CASGEGYTF. The CDR3 DNA sequence: TGTGCCAGTGGGGAGGGCTACACCTTC. The J gene is TRBJ1-2, the V gene TRBV19; D remains ambiguous. Germline-derived CDR1 and CDR2 are LNHDA and SQIVND (reference sequence). This CDR3 has 9 amino acids. V was pared by 8 bases and J by 8 bases, with 6 bases between.

The chain recombines TRBV6-6 with TRBJ2-5; D could derive from TRBD1 or TRBD2 (6 bases each). V lost 6 bases to trimming and J lost 4 bases, with 15 bases between them. This CDR3 contains 14 residues. Germline CDR1 is MNHNY and CDR2 is SVGAGI (reference sequence). CDR3 sequence: CASRRGARVETQYF. In nucleotides, the CDR3 is TGTGCCAGCAGGAGGGGGGCCAGGGTAGAGACCCAGTACTTC.

The V call is TRBV20-1, the J call TRBJ2-3; D not resolved. The length of the CDR3 is 11 residues. V dropped 0 bases and J dropped 6 bases, with 4 bases sitting between them. In germline, CDR1 is DFQATT, CDR2 SNEGSKA (reference sequence). The DNA of the CDR3 is TGCAGTGCTAGAGATCGGGATACGCAGTATTTT. Residues: CSARDRDTQYF.

The rearrangement links TRBV5-4 to TRBJ2-6; 9 bases map to TRBD1. Germline V gene sequence: CDR1 SGHNT, CDR2 YYREEE (reference sequence). With 3 bases clipped from V and 0 bases from J, the junction kept 13 bases outside the gene matches. The CDR3 has 20 amino acids. As DNA, the CDR3 is TGTGCCAGCAGCTCGCCGGGACAGGGAGTCCCAAGCTCTGGGGCCAACGTCCTGACTTTC. Translation: CASSSPGQGVPSSGANVLTF.

Only one count was recorded for this clone. This rearrangement joins TRBV10-2 to TRBJ2-7, with 7 bases fitting TRBD1. Looked up from germline, CDR1 is WSHSY and CDR2 is SAAADI. CDR3 length: 13 amino acids. With 7 bases clipped from V and 3 bases from J, the junction kept 6 bases outside the gene matches. CDR3 nucleotide sequence: TGCGCCAGCAACAGGGGAGAACACTACGAGCAGTACTTC. Amino acid sequence: CASNRGEHYEQYF.

The chain couples TRBV6-1 to TRBJ1-1; D unresolved. V lost 5 bases, J lost 11 bases, and 18 bases lay in between. The CDR3 spans 13 residues. CDR1 and CDR2 (germline): MNHNS, SASEGT. CDR3: CASSTPPVLNAFF. The CDR3 DNA reads TGTGCCAGCAGTACCCCCCCGGTATTGAACGCTTTCTTT.

The chain has TRBV19 and TRBJ1-1; TRBD1 matches at 8 bases. The CDR3 loop spans 12 amino acids. Per the germline V gene, CDR1 is LNHDA and CDR2 is SQIVND (reference sequence). Trimming removed 9 bases from V and 3 bases from J; junction bases left unmatched: 3. The CDR3, as DNA: TGTGCCAGCAGGGGGCCGCACACTGAAGCTTTCTTT. It specifies CASRGPHTEAFF.

This sequence joins TRBV2 and TRBJ2-5, with a tentative D call TRBD2 (6 bases). The CDR3 extends over 16 amino acids. The V end was cut by 1 base, the J end by 5 bases, with 17 bases between. Per the germline V gene, CDR1 is SNHLY and CDR2 is FYNNEI. The CDR3 region is CASSEGRLVLGETQYF. The CDR3 DNA is TGTGCCAGCAGTGAAGGCCGACTAGTTCTGGGGGAGACCCAGTACTTC.